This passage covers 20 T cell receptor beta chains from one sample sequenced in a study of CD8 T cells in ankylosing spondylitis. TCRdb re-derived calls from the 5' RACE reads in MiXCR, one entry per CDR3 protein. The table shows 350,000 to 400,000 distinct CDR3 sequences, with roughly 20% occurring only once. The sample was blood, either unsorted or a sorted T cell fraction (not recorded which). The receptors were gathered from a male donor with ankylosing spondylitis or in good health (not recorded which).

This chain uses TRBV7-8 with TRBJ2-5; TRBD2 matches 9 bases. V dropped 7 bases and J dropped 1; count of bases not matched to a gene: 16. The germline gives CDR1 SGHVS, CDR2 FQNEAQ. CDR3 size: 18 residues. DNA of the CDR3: TGTGCCAGCACCCTGCTACGGGAGCGGGGGGCAACCCAAGAGACCCAGTACTTC. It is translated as CASTLLRERGATQETQYF. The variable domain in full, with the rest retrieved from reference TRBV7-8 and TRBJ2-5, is GAGVSQSPRYKVAKRGQDVALRCDPISGHVSLFWYQQALGQGPEFLTYFQNEAQLDKSGLPSDRFFAERPEGSVSTLKIQRTQQEDSAVYLCASTLLRERGATQETQYFGPGTRLLVL.

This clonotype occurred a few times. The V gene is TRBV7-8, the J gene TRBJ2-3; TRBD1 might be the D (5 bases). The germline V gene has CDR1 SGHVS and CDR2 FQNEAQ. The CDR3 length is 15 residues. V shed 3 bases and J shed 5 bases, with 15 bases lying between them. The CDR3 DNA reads TGTGCCAGCAGCTTTCAACTAAGGGGTGGAGATACGCAGTATTTT. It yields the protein CASSFQLRGGDTQYF.

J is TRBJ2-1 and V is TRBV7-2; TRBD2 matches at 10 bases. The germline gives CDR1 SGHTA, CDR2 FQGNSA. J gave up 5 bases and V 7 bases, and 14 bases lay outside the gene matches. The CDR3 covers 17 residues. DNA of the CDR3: TGTGCCAGCATCAAAAAACGGATGCTAGCGGGGGACAATGAGCAGTTCTTC. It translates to CASIKKRMLAGDNEQFF.

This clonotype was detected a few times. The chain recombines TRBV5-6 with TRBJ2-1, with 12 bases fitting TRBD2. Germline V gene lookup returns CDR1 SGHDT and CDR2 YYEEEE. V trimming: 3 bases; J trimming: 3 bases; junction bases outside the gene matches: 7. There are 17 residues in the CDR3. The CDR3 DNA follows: TGTGCCAGCAGCTGGAGACTAGCGGGGGCAAACTACAATGAGCAGTTCTTC. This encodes CASSWRLAGANYNEQFF.

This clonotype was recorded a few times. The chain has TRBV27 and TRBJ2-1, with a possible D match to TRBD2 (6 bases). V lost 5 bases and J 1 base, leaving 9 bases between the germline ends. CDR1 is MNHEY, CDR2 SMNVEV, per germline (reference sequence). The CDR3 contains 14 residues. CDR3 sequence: CASSGAGSYNEQFF. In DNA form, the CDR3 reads TGTGCCAGCAGTGGTGCGGGGTCCTACAATGAGCAGTTCTTC.

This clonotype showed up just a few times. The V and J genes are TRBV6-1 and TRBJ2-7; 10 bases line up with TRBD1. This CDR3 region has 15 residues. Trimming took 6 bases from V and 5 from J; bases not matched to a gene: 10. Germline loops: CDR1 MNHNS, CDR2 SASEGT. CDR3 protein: CASSPGGTGVDEQYF. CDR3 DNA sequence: TGTGCCAGCAGCCCGGGAGGGACAGGGGTCGACGAGCAGTACTTC.

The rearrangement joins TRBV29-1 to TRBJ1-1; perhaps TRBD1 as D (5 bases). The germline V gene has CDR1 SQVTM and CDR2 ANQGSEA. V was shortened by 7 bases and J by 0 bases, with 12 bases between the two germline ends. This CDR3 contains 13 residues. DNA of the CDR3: TGCAGCGCTGGTGGGGCCATGAACACTGAAGCTTTCTTT. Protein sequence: CSAGGAMNTEAFF.

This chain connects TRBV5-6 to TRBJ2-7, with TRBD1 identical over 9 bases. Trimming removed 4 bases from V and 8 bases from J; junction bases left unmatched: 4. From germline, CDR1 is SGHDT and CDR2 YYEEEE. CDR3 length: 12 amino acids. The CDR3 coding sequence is TGTGCCAGCAGCCAGGGACAGGGAAAGCAGTACTTC. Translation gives CASSQGQGKQYF.

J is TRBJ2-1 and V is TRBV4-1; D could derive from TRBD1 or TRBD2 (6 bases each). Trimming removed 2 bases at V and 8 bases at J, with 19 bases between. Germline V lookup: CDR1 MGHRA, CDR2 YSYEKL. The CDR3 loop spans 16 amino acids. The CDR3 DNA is TGCGCCAGCAGCCAAAACCCCAGAGGGGGGAAGGATGAGCAGTTCTTC. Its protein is CASSQNPRGGKDEQFF.

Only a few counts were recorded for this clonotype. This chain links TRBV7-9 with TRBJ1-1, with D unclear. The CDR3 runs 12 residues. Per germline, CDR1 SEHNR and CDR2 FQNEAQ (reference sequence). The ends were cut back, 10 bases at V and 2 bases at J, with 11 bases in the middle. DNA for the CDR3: TGTGCCACTCTTCAGAGTAACACTGAAGCTTTCTTT. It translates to CATLQSNTEAFF.

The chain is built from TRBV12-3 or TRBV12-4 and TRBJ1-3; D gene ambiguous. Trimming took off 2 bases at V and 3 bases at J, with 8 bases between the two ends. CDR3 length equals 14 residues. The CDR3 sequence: CASSLSRYGNTIYF. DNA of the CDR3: TGTGCCAGCAGTTTAAGCCGGTATGGAAACACCATATATTTT.

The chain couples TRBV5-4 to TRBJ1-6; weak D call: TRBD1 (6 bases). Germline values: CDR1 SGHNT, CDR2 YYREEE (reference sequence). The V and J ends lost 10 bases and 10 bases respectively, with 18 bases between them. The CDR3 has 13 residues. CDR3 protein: CAFQGLGSSPLHF. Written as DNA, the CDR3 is TGTGCCTTCCAGGGGTTAGGTAGCTCACCCCTCCACTTT.

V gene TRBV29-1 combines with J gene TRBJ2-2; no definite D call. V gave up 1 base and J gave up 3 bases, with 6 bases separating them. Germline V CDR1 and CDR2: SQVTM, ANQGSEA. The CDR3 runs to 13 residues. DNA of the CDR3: TGCAGCGTTGAAGGCTTTTACACCGGGGAGCTGTTTTTT. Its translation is CSVEGFYTGELFF.

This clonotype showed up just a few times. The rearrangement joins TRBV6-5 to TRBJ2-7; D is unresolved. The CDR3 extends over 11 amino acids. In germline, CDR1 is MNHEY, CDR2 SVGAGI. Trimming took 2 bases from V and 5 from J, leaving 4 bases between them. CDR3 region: CASSYLDEQYF. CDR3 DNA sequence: TGTGCCAGCAGTTACCTGGACGAGCAGTACTTC.

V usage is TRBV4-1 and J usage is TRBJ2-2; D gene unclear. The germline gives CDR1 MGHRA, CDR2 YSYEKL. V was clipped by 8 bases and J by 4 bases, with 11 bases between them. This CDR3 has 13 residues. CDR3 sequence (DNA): TGCGCCAGCTCTGAGGTTGGCACCGGGGAGCTGTTTTTT. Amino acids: CASSEVGTGELFF.

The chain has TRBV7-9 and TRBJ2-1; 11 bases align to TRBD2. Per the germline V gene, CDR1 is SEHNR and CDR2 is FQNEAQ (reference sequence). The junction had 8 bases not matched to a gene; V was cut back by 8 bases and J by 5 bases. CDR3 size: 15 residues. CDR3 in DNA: TGTGCCAGCGTGGGTCCGGGACTAGCGGACAATGAGCAGTTCTTC. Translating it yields CASVGPGLADNEQFF.

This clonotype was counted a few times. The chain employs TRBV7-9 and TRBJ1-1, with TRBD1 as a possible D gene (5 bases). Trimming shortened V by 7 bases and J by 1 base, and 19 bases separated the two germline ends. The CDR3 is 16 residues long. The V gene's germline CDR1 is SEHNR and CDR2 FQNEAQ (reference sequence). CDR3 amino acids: CASTQGREQGNTEAFF. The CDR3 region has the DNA TGTGCCAGCACCCAGGGCCGGGAGCAGGGGAACACTGAAGCTTTCTTT.

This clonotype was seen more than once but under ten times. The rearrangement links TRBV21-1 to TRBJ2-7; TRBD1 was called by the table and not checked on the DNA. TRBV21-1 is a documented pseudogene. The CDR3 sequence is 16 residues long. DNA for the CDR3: TGTGCCAGCAGCCACCTCACGGTACAGATACTATACGAGCAGTACTTC. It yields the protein CASSHLTVQILYEQYF.

The CDR3 DNA reads TGTGCCAGCAGCGGGGACATTTACAGCTACGAGCAGTACTTC. It is translated as CASSGDIYSYEQYF. The rearrangement joins TRBV11-2 to TRBJ2-7, with D maybe TRBD1 (6 bases). Germline CDR1 SGHAT, CDR2 FQNNGV. V lost 5 bases to trimming and J lost 3 bases, with 14 bases between them. The CDR3 runs 14 residues.

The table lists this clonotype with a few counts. The CDR3 nucleotides are TGTGCCAGCAGTTACTCAATGGGAAACACTGAAGCTTTCTTT. Residues: CASSYSMGNTEAFF. The J gene is TRBJ1-1, the V gene TRBV6-2 or TRBV6-3; D is uncertain. The CDR3 length is 14 residues. Trimming pared 0 bases from V and 2 bases from J, leaving 7 bases between. The germline V gene encodes CDR1 MNHEY and CDR2 SVGEGT.